These 24 T cell receptor beta chains came from one sample sequenced in a study of beta chain features in type 1 diabetes. No antigen is known for these receptors. Study-wide points: Shorter TCRB CDR3s, moderately but significantly so, marked every one of the four CD4+ subsets in Type 1 diabetes patients.

Investigators reverse transcribed all isolated RNA, so they sequenced expressed TCRB transcripts. The assay was immunoSEQ multiplex PCR, and TCRdb's table has in-frame clones only and misses some. The sample yields 240,000 or so clones, around 21% seen once. The sample comprised naive CD4+ T cells from blood. The source of these receptors is a woman in her 40s with type 1 diabetes.

This clone has only one observation. The chain uses TRBV19 and TRBJ1-1; D perhaps matches TRBD1 (6 bases). V lost 5 bases to trimming and J lost 1 base, with 8 bases between them. The CDR3 spans 13 residues. Germline V gene sequence: CDR1 LNHDA, CDR2 SQIVND (reference sequence). CDR3 DNA sequence: TGTGCCAGTAGTTGGACAGAGAACACTGAAGCTTTCTTT. Its protein product is CASSWTENTEAFF.

The chain carries TRBV9 and TRBJ1-1; D might be TRBD1 (6 bases). The length of the CDR3 is 15 residues. Germline lookup yields CDR1 SGDLS and CDR2 YYNGEE. Trimming removed 0 bases at V and 4 bases at J, with 13 bases between. CDR3 nucleotides: TGTGCCAGCAGCGTAGCCGGGGGGCCCGGCACTGAAGCTTTCTTT. Its protein product is CASSVAGGPGTEAFF.

This chain uses TRBV7-3 with TRBJ1-2; TRBD1 might be the D (5 bases). CDR1 SGHTA and CDR2 FQGTGA come from the germline V gene. Trimming took 4 bases from V and 4 from J, leaving 10 bases between them. There are 13 residues in the CDR3. The CDR3 nucleotides are TGTGCCAGCAGCTCCCAGGGTACCTATGGCTACACCTTC. Translated: CASSSQGTYGYTF.

This clone was seen a few times. This chain uses TRBV30 with TRBJ1-6, with 8 bases matching TRBD1. The V segment lost 0 bases and the J segment 5 bases; nucleotides outside the gene matches: 3. Germline V gives CDR1 GTSNPN, CDR2 SVGIG (reference sequence). This CDR3 has 15 residues. The CDR3: CAWSVGGQDNSPLHF. The CDR3 DNA reads TGTGCCTGGAGTGTAGGGGGACAGGATAATTCACCCCTCCACTTT.

The chain carries TRBV28 and TRBJ2-4; D may be TRBD2 (6 bases). The CDR3 contains 16 residues. Trimming removed 5 bases from V and 0 bases from J, with 14 bases in between. Germline V gives CDR1 MDHEN, CDR2 SYDVKM. The CDR3 spells CASSSLGGLAKNIQYF. CDR3 in DNA: TGTGCCAGCAGTAGCCTCGGGGGACTAGCCAAAAACATTCAGTACTTC.

The chain has TRBV10-3 and TRBJ2-7; 8 positions agree with TRBD1. Trimming took 3 bases from V and 4 from J; bases not matched to a gene: 8. Germline-derived CDR1 and CDR2 are ENHRY and SYGVKD. This CDR3 contains 15 residues. The CDR3 bases are TGTGCCATCAGTGACTCTGGACAGGGTTATTACGAGCAGTACTTC. Its translation: CAISDSGQGYYEQYF.

This clone was seen a handful of times. The gene calls are TRBV4-3 and TRBJ2-1; the D is unclear. This CDR3 region has 13 residues. The V end was cut by 0 bases, the J end by 8 bases, with 8 bases between. From germline, CDR1 is LGHNA and CDR2 YSLEER. CDR3 protein: CASSQEELDEQFF. The CDR3 nucleotides read TGCGCCAGCAGCCAAGAAGAATTAGATGAGCAGTTCTTC.

In this sample, this clone turned up a few times. V usage is TRBV18 and J usage is TRBJ2-1; perhaps TRBD1 as D (6 bases). The CDR3 contains 14 residues. The germline CDR1 and CDR2 sequences are KGHSH and LQKENI. The V end lost 6 bases, the J end lost 8 bases, and 17 bases lay between the germline ends. CDR3 in amino acids: CASSAEGGSHEQFF. In nucleotides, the CDR3 is TGTGCCAGCTCCGCCGAAGGGGGTTCCCATGAGCAGTTCTTC.

This clone was detected a few times. This chain uses TRBV19 with TRBJ2-1; no reliable D call. V was pared by 5 bases and J by 5 bases, with 4 bases between. This CDR3 region has 11 residues. The germline V gene has CDR1 LNHDA and CDR2 SQIVND (reference sequence). CDR3 sequence (DNA): TGTGCCAGTAGTCCTAACAATGAGCAGTTCTTC. As protein: CASSPNNEQFF.

The gene calls are TRBV4-1 and TRBJ2-1; tentative D call: TRBD2 (6 bases). Between the trimmed V and J ends, which lost 4 bases and 7 bases, there was a span of 17 bases. Germline V gives CDR1 MGHRA, CDR2 YSYEKL. This CDR3 comprises 15 residues. CDR3: CASSPSGTGRNEQFF. The CDR3 DNA reads TGCGCCAGCAGCCCATCCGGGACTGGGCGGAATGAGCAGTTCTTC.

The V call is TRBV7-9, the J call TRBJ2-1; a possible D gene is TRBD2 (5 bases). This CDR3 is built from 16 residues. Trimming took off 5 bases at V and 4 bases at J, with 18 bases between the two ends. Germline V gene sequence: CDR1 SEHNR, CDR2 FQNEAQ (reference sequence). The CDR3 coding sequence is TGTGCCAGCAGCGTTTACCGGGATCGGGTGTACAATGAGCAGTTCTTC. Residues: CASSVYRDRVYNEQFF.

The chain is built from TRBV25-1 and TRBJ1-4; D remains unclear. Germline V gene data show CDR1 as MGHDK and CDR2 as SYGVNS. The CDR3 is 12 amino acids. Trimming stripped 3 bases from V and 8 bases from J, with 7 bases between. DNA for the CDR3: TGTGCCAGCAGTGACGCGCGGGAAAAACTGTTTTTT. It encodes CASSDAREKLFF. Drawing the rest from reference TRBV25-1 and TRBJ1-4, the complete variable domain is EADIYQTPRYLVIGTGKKITLECSQTMGHDKMYWYQQDPGMELHLIHYSYGVNSTEKGDLSSESTVSRIRTEHFPLTLESARPSHTSQYLCASSDAREKLFFGSGTQLSVL.

J is TRBJ2-5 and V is TRBV7-2; D not certain. Germline-derived CDR1 and CDR2 are SGHTA and FQGNSA. The CDR3 length is 13 residues. V was cut by 5 bases and J by 0 bases, with 7 bases left in between. The CDR3: CASSPLDQETQYF. Written as DNA, the CDR3 is TGTGCCAGCAGCCCCCTCGACCAAGAGACCCAGTACTTC.

V usage is TRBV9 and J usage is TRBJ1-6; 7 positions match TRBD1. CDR3 length: 14 residues. Germline V gene lookup returns CDR1 SGDLS and CDR2 YYNGEE. With V trimmed by 3 bases and J by 10 bases, 7 bases remained unmatched. This chain's CDR3 is CASSARQGDSPLHF. The CDR3 coding sequence is TGTGCCAGCAGCGCCCGACAGGGAGACTCACCCCTCCACTTT.

The V and J genes are TRBV30 and TRBJ1-1, with D perhaps TRBD1 (6 bases). Trimming took 5 bases from V and 1 from J, leaving 11 bases between them. Germline lookup yields CDR1 GTSNPN and CDR2 SVGIG (reference sequence). The CDR3 consists of 13 residues. The CDR3 here is CAWGKQGNTEAFF. The CDR3 DNA reads as TGTGCCTGGGGTAAACAGGGGAACACTGAAGCTTTCTTT.

This clone came up a few times. This chain connects TRBV7-3 to TRBJ2-5; the match to TRBD1 covers 7 bases. Germline CDR1 reads SGHTA; CDR2 reads FQGTGA. Trimming cost V 4 bases and J 1 base; bases outside gene matches: 3. The CDR3 length is 14 residues. In nucleotides, the CDR3 is TGTGCCAGCAGCTCCGGGACAGTCCAAGAGACCCAGTACTTC. It yields the protein CASSSGTVQETQYF.

This clone was found a few times. This sample includes further DNA sequences coding for the same CDR3. The V call is TRBV18, the J call TRBJ2-1; D remains ambiguous. V lost 3 bases, J lost 1 base, and 4 bases lay in between. Per the germline V gene, CDR1 is KGHSH and CDR2 is LQKENI. The CDR3 runs 13 residues. The CDR3 DNA sequence: TGTGCCAGCTCACCTAGTTCCTACAATGAGCAGTTCTTC. Translation gives CASSPSSYNEQFF.

V is TRBV7-9 and J is TRBJ1-2; D gene ambiguous. V lost 6 bases, J lost 4 bases, and 9 bases lay in between. CDR1 and CDR2 from the germline V gene are SEHNR and FQNEAQ (reference sequence). The CDR3 has 12 amino acids. The CDR3 DNA reads TGTGCCAGCAGTTCGGAGATCTATGGCTACACCTTC. Its protein product is CASSSEIYGYTF.

The V and J genes are TRBV30 and TRBJ2-7, with 10 bases fitting TRBD2. Germline V gene sequence: CDR1 GTSNPN, CDR2 SVGIG (reference sequence). There are 17 residues in the CDR3. Germline trimming cut 3 bases from V and 3 bases from J; bases unmatched to any gene: 14. CDR3: CAWRRLAGYSGIYEQYF. The DNA of the CDR3 is TGTGCCTGGAGGAGACTAGCGGGCTATTCTGGTATCTACGAGCAGTACTTC. Full variable domain (remainder filled in from reference TRBV30 and TRBJ2-7): SQTIHQWPATLVQPVGSPLSLECTVEGTSNPNLYWYRQAAGRGLQLLFYSVGIGQISSEVPQNLSASRPQDRQFILSSKKLLLSDSGFYLCAWRRLAGYSGIYEQYFGPGTRLTVT.

The gene calls are TRBV7-2 and TRBJ2-3; 7 nucleotides align to TRBD1. This CDR3 is built from 13 residues. The V gene end was trimmed by 2 bases and the J gene end by 4 bases; junction bases not matched to a gene: 0. Germline CDR1 and CDR2: SGHTA and FQGNSA. The CDR3 coding sequence is TGTGCCAGCAGCTTACAGGGGGCAGATACGCAGTATTTT. Its protein product is CASSLQGADTQYF.

This clone was seen a few times. This CDR3 is CAPPASGSQETQYF. The CDR3 nucleotides read TGTGCCCCACCGGCTAGCGGGAGCCAAGAGACCCAGTACTTC. This rearrangement joins TRBV21-1 to TRBJ2-5; TRBD2, the table's D call, was not compared with the DNA. TRBV21-1 is classified as a pseudogene. The CDR3 is made up of 14 amino acids.

A few counts support this clone. The CDR3 nucleotides are TGTGCCACCAGCAGAGATCCAGGGACAGCCTACGAGCAGTACTTC. As protein: CATSRDPGTAYEQYF. V gene TRBV15 combines with J gene TRBJ2-7; 7 positions agree with TRBD1. The junction had 4 bases not matched to a gene; V was cut back by 0 bases and J by 2 bases. From germline, CDR1 is LNHNV and CDR2 YYDKDF (reference sequence). The CDR3 is 15 amino acids. Complete variable domain (other parts from reference TRBV15 and TRBJ2-7): DAMVIQNPRYQVTQFGKPVTLSCSQTLNHNVMYWYQQKSSQAPKLLFHYYDKDFNNEADTPDNFQSRRPNTSFCFLDIRSPGLGDTAMYLCATSRDPGTAYEQYFGPGTRLTVT.

This clone is a singleton in its sample. The chain recombines TRBV18 with TRBJ1-4, with D unclear. Germline V gene lookup returns CDR1 KGHSH and CDR2 LQKENI. Between the trimmed V and J ends, which lost 3 bases and 8 bases, there was a span of 10 bases. The CDR3 sequence is 13 residues long. CDR3 in amino acids: CASSPRILEKLFF. The CDR3 DNA reads as TGTGCCAGCTCACCTAGGATACTAGAAAAACTGTTTTTT.

The sample holds a few counts of this clone. The chain has TRBV5-4 and TRBJ2-3; D is possibly TRBD1 (6 bases). V lost 5 bases to trimming and J lost 0 bases, with 10 bases between them. Germline CDR1 reads SGHNT; CDR2 reads YYREEE (reference sequence). This CDR3 is built from 14 residues. CDR3 sequence: CASSAGQSTDTQYF. The CDR3 bases are TGTGCCAGCAGTGCCGGACAGAGCACAGATACGCAGTATTTT.